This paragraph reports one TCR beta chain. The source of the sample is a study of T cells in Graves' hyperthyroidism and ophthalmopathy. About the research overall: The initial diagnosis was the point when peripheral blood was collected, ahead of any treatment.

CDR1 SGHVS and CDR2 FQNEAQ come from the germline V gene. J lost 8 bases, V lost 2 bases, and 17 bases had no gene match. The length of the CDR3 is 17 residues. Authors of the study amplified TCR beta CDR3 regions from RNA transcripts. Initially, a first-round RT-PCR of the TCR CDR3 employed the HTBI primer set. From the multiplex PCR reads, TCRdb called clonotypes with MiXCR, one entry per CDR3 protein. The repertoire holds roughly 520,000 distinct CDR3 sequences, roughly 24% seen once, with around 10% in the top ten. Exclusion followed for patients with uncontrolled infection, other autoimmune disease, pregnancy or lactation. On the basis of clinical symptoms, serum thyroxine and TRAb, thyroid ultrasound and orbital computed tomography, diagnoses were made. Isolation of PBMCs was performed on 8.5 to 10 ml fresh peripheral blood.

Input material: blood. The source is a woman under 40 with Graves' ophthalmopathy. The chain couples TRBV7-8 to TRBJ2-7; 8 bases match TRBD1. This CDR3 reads CASSLKSGDRYYEKQYF. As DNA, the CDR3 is TGTGCCAGCAGCTTAAAATCGGGGGACAGGTACTACGAAAAGCAGTACTTC.